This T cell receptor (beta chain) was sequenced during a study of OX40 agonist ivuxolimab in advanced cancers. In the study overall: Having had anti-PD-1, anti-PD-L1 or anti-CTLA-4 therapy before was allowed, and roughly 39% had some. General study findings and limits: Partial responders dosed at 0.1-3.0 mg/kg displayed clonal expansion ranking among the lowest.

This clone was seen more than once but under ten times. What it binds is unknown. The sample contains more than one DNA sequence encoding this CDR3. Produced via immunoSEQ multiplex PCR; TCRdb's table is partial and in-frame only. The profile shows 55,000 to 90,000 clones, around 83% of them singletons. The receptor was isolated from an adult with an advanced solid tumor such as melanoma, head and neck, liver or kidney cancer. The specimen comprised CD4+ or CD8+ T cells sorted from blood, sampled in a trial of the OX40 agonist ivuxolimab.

CDR3 coding DNA: TGTGCCAGCACGGCGGGACTTGGAGATACGCAGTATTTT. It specifies CASTAGLGDTQYF. This chain uses TRBV6-1 with TRBJ2-3; possibly TRBD2 for D (6 bases). The CDR3 has 13 amino acids. Trimming pared 7 bases from V and 5 bases from J, leaving 13 bases between. CDR1 MNHNS and CDR2 SASEGT come from the germline V gene.